The source of this T cell receptor (beta chain) is a study of beta chain features in type 1 diabetes. This clone was counted between two and nine times. Its target is unknown. Whole-study findings and limits: A potential PCR bias toward shorter templates would be equal in patient and control samples. Since sequencing was performed on cDNA, cells with high TCR expression could be over-represented.

Expressed TCRB transcripts got sequenced, as all isolated RNA was reverse transcribed. Assay: immunoSEQ multiplex PCR; the TCRdb copy retains only in-frame clones and omits some. The sample has fewer than 200,000 clones, approximately 13% seen once. CDR3 length equals 16 residues. The junction had 8 bases not matched to a gene; V was cut back by 3 bases and J by 3 bases. Germline V CDR1 and CDR2: MGHDK, SYGVNS. Sequenced material: central memory CD4+ T cells from blood. The chain recombines TRBV25-1 with TRBJ2-5, with 9 bases matching TRBD2. The origin of this receptor is a woman aged 18 to 35 in good health. The CDR3 here is CASSDGAGGEEETQYF. The DNA of the CDR3 is TGTGCCAGCAGTGATGGAGCGGGAGGAGAGGAAGAGACCCAGTACTTC.